The entry below describes one TCR beta chain. Trimming pared 7 bases from V and 2 bases from J, leaving 12 bases between. CDR3 length equals 13 residues. The germline CDR1 and CDR2 sequences are SGHAT and FQNNGV. Repertoires were generated with immunoSEQ multiplex PCR, while TCRdb's copy carries only in-frame clones and drops some. The repertoire consists of more than 12,000 clones, with 60% to 75% occurring once and the leading ten covering 10%. The source of the sample is a study of somatic mutations in cytotoxic T cells in rheumatoid arthritis. The clonotype was recovered from an adult with rheumatoid arthritis. The chain joins TRBV11-2 to TRBJ2-7; tentatively, D is TRBD2 (6 bases). The material sequenced was CD8+ T cells sorted from blood. Here the CDR3 reads CASNTGEAYEQYF. In DNA form, the CDR3 reads TGTGCCAGCAATACGGGGGAGGCCTACGAGCAGTACTTC.